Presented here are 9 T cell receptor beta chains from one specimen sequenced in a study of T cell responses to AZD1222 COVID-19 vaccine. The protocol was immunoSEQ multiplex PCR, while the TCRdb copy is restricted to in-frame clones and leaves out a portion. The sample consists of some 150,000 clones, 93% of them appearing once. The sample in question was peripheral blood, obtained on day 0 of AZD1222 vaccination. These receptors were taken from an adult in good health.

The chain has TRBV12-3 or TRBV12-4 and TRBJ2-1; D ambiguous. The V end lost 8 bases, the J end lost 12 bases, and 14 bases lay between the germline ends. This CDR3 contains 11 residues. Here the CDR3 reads CASGYSTGQFF. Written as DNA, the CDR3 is TGTGCCAGCGGTTACAGCACTGGGCAGTTCTTC.

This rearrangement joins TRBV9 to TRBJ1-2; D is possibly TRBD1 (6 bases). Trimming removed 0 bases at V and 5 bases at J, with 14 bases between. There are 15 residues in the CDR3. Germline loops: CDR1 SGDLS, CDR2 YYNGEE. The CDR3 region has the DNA TGTGCCAGCAGCGTAGAAGAAAGGGGGAGGTATGGCTACACCTTC. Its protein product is CASSVEERGRYGYTF.

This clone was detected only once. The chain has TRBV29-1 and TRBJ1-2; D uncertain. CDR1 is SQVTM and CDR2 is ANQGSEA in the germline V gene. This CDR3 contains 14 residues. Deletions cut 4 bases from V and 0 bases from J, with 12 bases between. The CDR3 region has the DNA TGCAGCGTTGGTGGCAGATTGGCTAACTATGGCTACACCTTC. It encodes CSVGGRLANYGYTF.

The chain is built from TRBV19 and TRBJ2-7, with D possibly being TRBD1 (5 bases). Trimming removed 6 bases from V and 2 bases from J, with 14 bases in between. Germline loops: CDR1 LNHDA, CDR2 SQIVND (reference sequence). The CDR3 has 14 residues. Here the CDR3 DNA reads TGTGCCAGTAGCAGGACATGGAGCACCTACGAGCAGTACTTC. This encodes CASSRTWSTYEQYF.

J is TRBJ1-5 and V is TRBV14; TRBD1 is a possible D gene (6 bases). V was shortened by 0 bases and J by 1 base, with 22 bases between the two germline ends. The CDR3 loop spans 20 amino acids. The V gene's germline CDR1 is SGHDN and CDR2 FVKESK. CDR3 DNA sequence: TGTGCCAGCAGCCAAGAGCTCCCCCCGGACAGCTTTTACAGCAATCAGCCCCAGCATTTT. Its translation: CASSQELPPDSFYSNQPQHF.

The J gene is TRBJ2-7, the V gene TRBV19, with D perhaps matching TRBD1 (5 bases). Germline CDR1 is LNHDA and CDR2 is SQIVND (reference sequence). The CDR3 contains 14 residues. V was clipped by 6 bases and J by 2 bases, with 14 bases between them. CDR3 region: CASSIEGRAYEQYF. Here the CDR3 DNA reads TGTGCCAGTAGCATCGAAGGCAGGGCCTACGAGCAGTACTTC. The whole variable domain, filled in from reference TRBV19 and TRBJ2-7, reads DGGITQSPKYLFRKEGQNVTLSCEQNLNHDAMYWYRQDPGQGLRLIYYSQIVNDFQKGDIAEGYSVSREKKESFPLTVTSAQKNPTAFYLCASSIEGRAYEQYFGPGTRLTVT.

The CDR3 nucleotides are TGTGCCAGCAGCCTATCGGGGGGAGAGACCCAGTACTTC. It codes for CASSLSGGETQYF. The genes are TRBV5-8 and TRBJ2-5; TRBD2 matches at 7 bases. The CDR3 sequence is 13 residues long. Germline V gene sequence: CDR1 SGHTS, CDR2 YDEGEE. The trim removed 4 bases at V and 4 bases at J, leaving 4 bases unmatched.

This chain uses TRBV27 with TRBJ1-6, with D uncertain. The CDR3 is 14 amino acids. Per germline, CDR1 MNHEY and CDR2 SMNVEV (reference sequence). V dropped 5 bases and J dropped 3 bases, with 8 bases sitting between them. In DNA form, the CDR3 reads TGTGCCAGCAGTGCCGGGATCTATAATTCACCCCTCCACTTT. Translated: CASSAGIYNSPLHF.

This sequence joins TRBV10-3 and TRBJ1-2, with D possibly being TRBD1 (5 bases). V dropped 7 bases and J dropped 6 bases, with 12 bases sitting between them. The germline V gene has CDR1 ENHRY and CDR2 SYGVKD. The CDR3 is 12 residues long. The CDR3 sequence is CAIKETEDGYTF. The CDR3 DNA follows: TGTGCCATCAAAGAGACAGAGGATGGCTACACCTTC.